Following are 22 T cell receptor beta chains from one sample sequenced in a study of blood T cell repertoires in COVID-19. The table came from immunoSEQ multiplex PCR; TCRdb's copy has only in-frame clones and leaves some out. This table has 85,000 to 110,000 clones, about 90% appearing once. Sequencing was performed on peripheral blood. The receptor set was obtained from a human donor in a cohort sampled during active COVID-19.

This clone occurred once. In DNA form, the CDR3 reads TGTGCCAGTAGTATAAAGCTAGCGGGAGGTAACTACAATGAGCAGTTCTTC. Residues: CASSIKLAGGNYNEQFF. The chain joins TRBV19 to TRBJ2-1; 11 bases agree with TRBD2. Germline CDR1 and CDR2: LNHDA and SQIVND (reference sequence). This CDR3 has 17 amino acids. The J segment lost 3 bases and the V segment lost 2 bases, leaving 6 bases of the junction unmatched.

This chain joins TRBV19 and TRBJ2-1, with 10 bases lining up with TRBD2. The CDR3 contains 15 residues. Germline V lookup: CDR1 LNHDA, CDR2 SQIVND (reference sequence). J was trimmed by 3 bases and V by 10 bases; bases with no gene match: 9. The CDR3 nucleotides read TGTGCCATCGGAATAGCGGGAGGTGTCTACAATGAGCAGTTCTTC. Translating it yields CAIGIAGGVYNEQFF.

The CDR3 protein is CASSYKSYNSPLHF. The CDR3, as DNA: TGTGCCAGCAGTTACAAATCCTATAATTCACCCCTCCACTTT. J is TRBJ1-6 and V is TRBV27; no reliable D call. Trimming removed 4 bases from V and 1 base from J, with 5 bases in between. Per the germline V gene, CDR1 is MNHEY and CDR2 is SMNVEV (reference sequence). This CDR3 has 14 amino acids.

V is TRBV12-3 or TRBV12-4 and J is TRBJ1-1; D is undetermined. This CDR3 is 13 amino acids long. V lost 3 bases, J lost 8 bases, and 13 bases lay in between. The CDR3: CASSFVLGGEAFF. CDR3 DNA: TGTGCCAGCAGTTTCGTTCTTGGAGGAGAAGCTTTCTTT.

The DNA for the CDR3 is TGTGCCAGCAGTTACTCGGCCGAAGCCAAAAACATTCAGTACTTC. Translation gives CASSYSAEAKNIQYF. V and J are TRBV6-5 and TRBJ2-4; D is uncertain. CDR1 and CDR2 (germline): MNHEY, SVGAGI. The V gene lost 0 bases and the J gene lost 0 bases, with 6 bases spanning the gap. The CDR3 is 15 residues long.

This clone was recorded only once. The V call is TRBV6-5, the J call TRBJ2-7; 8 bases agree with TRBD2. This CDR3 comprises 14 residues. Germline assignment: CDR1 MNHEY and CDR2 SVGAGI. V lost 6 bases, J lost 6 bases, and 10 bases stayed unmatched. The CDR3, as DNA: TGTGCCAGCAGGAACCCGGGGGGGGGCGGCGAGCAGTACTTC. Translated, it gives CASRNPGGGGEQYF.

CDR3 amino acids: CASSPTGARGNTEAFF. The DNA of the CDR3 is TGTGCCAGCAGCCCGACGGGCGCGCGGGGGAACACTGAAGCTTTCTTT. This chain joins TRBV13 and TRBJ1-1; D is unclear. In germline, CDR1 is PRHDT, CDR2 FYEKMQ (reference sequence). V lost 5 bases and J 1 base, leaving 17 bases between the germline ends. The CDR3 is 16 amino acids.

The V call is TRBV12-3 or TRBV12-4, the J call TRBJ2-7; 13 bases align to TRBD2. The V and J ends lost 8 bases and 4 bases, in that order; junction bases with no gene match: 2. This CDR3 spans 13 amino acids. The CDR3 here is CASRTSGRYEQYF. The CDR3 nucleotides read TGTGCCAGCCGGACTAGCGGGAGATACGAGCAGTACTTC.

The genes are TRBV6-4 and TRBJ2-1, with D uncertain. Trimming cost V 2 bases and J 5 bases, with 7 bases left between them. This CDR3 contains 13 residues. Germline lookup yields CDR1 MRHNA and CDR2 SNTAGT. CDR3 residues: CASSDTENNEQFF. The CDR3 DNA reads TGTGCCAGCAGTGACACAGAAAACAATGAGCAGTTCTTC.

A few counts support this clone. This sequence joins TRBV18 and TRBJ1-6; possible D gene TRBD1, 5 bases. Germline V lookup: CDR1 KGHSH, CDR2 LQKENI. CDR3 length: 13 residues. V was pared by 3 bases and J by 8 bases, with 8 bases between. This chain's CDR3 is CASSPTEDSPLHF. CDR3 DNA: TGTGCCAGCTCACCGACAGAGGATTCACCCCTCCACTTT.

The chain is built from TRBV3-1 (or the pseudogene TRBV3-2) and TRBJ2-1; D unresolved. The germline V and J ends were trimmed by 4 bases and 6 bases, with 13 bases remaining between them. Germline lookup yields CDR1 LGHDT and CDR2 YNNKEL (reference sequence). This CDR3 region has 14 residues. The CDR3 DNA sequence: TGTGCCAGCAGCCCCCCCTTCACCGGCAATGAGCAGTTCTTC. Translated: CASSPPFTGNEQFF.

The CDR3 DNA sequence: TGTGCCAGCTCACCCGCTCCTGGCCCCTACGAGCAGTACTTC. This encodes CASSPAPGPYEQYF. The chain uses TRBV18 and TRBJ2-7, with D unclear. The CDR3 runs to 14 residues. V lost 3 bases to trimming and J lost 2 bases, with 11 bases between them. Per the germline V gene, CDR1 is KGHSH and CDR2 is LQKENI.

The rearrangement joins TRBV10-3 to TRBJ1-4; 7 nucleotides agree with TRBD1. V gave up 6 bases and J gave up 6 bases; unmatched junction bases: 13. The CDR3 contains 16 residues. CDR1 and CDR2 (germline): ENHRY, SYGVKD. In DNA form, the CDR3 reads TGTGCCATCAGATCCGGGACGGCGCAGGGGGATGAAAAACTGTTTTTT. This gives the protein CAIRSGTAQGDEKLFF.

V usage is TRBV3-1 (or the pseudogene TRBV3-2) and J usage is TRBJ2-7, with a weak D call TRBD1 (5 bases). The germline V gene has CDR1 LGHDT and CDR2 YNNKEL (reference sequence). Trimming pared 0 bases from V and 5 bases from J, leaving 8 bases between. The CDR3 extends over 13 amino acids. In DNA, the CDR3 is TGTGCCAGCAGCCAAGAGGGGCTCCACGAGCAGTACTTC. It is translated as CASSQEGLHEQYF.

The chain is built from TRBV6-5 and TRBJ2-7; 7 bases are a match to TRBD1. J gave up 7 bases and V 5 bases, and 11 bases lay outside the gene matches. Germline V gene lookup returns CDR1 MNHEY and CDR2 SVGAGI. This CDR3 spans 14 amino acids. This chain's CDR3 is CASSQGDSSREQYF. Written as DNA, the CDR3 is TGTGCCAGCAGTCAGGGGGACAGCTCCCGGGAGCAGTACTTC.

CDR3 region: CASSALGGYTIYF. The CDR3 DNA reads as TGTGCCAGCAGCGCCTTAGGGGGTTACACCATATATTTT. The chain has TRBV9 and TRBJ1-3; the D gene is possibly TRBD1 (6 bases). Trimming pared 3 bases from V and 8 bases from J, leaving 12 bases between. Germline-derived CDR1 and CDR2 are SGDLS and YYNGEE. The CDR3 runs to 13 residues.

This rearrangement joins TRBV20-1 to TRBJ1-5; D is uncertain. Germline V CDR1 and CDR2: DFQATT, SNEGSKA (reference sequence). V was trimmed by 3 bases and J by 3 bases, leaving 15 bases between them. CDR3 length: 15 residues. CDR3 loop: CSASSSLRDNQPQHF. The CDR3 nucleotides are TGCAGTGCTAGTTCAAGTTTAAGAGACAATCAGCCCCAGCATTTT.

This chain joins TRBV9 and TRBJ1-3; 8 bases map to TRBD1. Trimming removed 2 bases from V and 2 bases from J; junction bases left unmatched: 6. Germline V gives CDR1 SGDLS, CDR2 YYNGEE. CDR3 length equals 16 residues. The CDR3 here is CASSVRQGSAGNTIYF. The CDR3, as DNA: TGTGCCAGCAGCGTTAGACAGGGGTCCGCTGGAAACACCATATATTTT.

V and J are TRBV24-1 and TRBJ1-1; the D gene is possibly TRBD1 (6 bases). V lost 6 bases to trimming and J lost 5 bases, with 12 bases between them. In germline, CDR1 is KGHDR, CDR2 SFDVKD. This CDR3 has 13 amino acids. In nucleotides, the CDR3 is TGTGCCACCAGTCGTACAGGGCAGACTGAAGCTTTCTTT. This codes for CATSRTGQTEAFF.

The rearrangement links TRBV28 to TRBJ2-3; D unclear. CDR1 and CDR2 from the germline V gene are MDHEN and SYDVKM. The CDR3 is made up of 15 amino acids. Trimming stripped 2 bases from V and 2 bases from J, with 11 bases between. CDR3 protein: CASSLTDEHTDTQYF. DNA for the CDR3: TGTGCCAGCAGTTTAACAGACGAACACACAGATACGCAGTATTTT.

This clone showed up just once. This chain connects TRBV5-4 to TRBJ2-3, with 11 nucleotides matching TRBD2. Germline CDR1 is SGHNT and CDR2 is YYREEE (reference sequence). This CDR3 is built from 15 residues. V was clipped by 2 bases and J by 7 bases; unmatched bases: 6. The CDR3 nucleotides are TGTGCCAGCAGCTTTATAGCGGGAGGGCCGAATACGCAGTATTTT. Translating it yields CASSFIAGGPNTQYF.

V and J are TRBV4-2 and TRBJ1-1; D gene uncertain. This CDR3 comprises 13 residues. Looked up from germline, CDR1 is LGHNA and CDR2 is YNFKEQ. The V gene lost 0 bases and the J gene lost 2 bases, with 4 bases spanning the gap. CDR3 sequence (DNA): TGTGCCAGCAGCCAAGAGGCTAACACTGAAGCTTTCTTT. Amino acid sequence: CASSQEANTEAFF.